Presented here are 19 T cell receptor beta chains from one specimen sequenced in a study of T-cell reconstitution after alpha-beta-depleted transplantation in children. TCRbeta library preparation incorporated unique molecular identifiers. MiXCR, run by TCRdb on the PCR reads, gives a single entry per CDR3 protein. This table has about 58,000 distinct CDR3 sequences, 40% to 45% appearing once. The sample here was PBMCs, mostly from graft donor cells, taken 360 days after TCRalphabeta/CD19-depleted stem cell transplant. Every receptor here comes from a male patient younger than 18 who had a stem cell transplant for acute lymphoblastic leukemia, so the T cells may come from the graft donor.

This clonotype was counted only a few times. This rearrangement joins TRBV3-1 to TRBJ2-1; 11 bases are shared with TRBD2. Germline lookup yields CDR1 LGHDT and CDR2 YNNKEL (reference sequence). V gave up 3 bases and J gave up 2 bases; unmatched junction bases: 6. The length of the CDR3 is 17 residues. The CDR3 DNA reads TGTGCCAGCAGCCAGTACCTAGCGGGAGGAACCTACAATGAGCAGTTCTTC. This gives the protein CASSQYLAGGTYNEQFF.

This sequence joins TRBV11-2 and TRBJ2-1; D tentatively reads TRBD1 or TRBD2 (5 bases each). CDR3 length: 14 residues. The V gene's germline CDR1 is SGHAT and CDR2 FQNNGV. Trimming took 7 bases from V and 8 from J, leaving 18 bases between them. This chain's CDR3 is CASNLEGRGDEQFF. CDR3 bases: TGTGCCAGCAACTTGGAAGGTAGAGGGGATGAGCAGTTCTTC.

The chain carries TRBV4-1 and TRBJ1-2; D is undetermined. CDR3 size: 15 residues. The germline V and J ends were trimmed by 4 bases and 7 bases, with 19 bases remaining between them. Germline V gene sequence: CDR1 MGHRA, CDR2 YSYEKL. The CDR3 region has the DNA TGCGCCAGCAGCCCCATTCGGACGGGCCTTGGTGGCTACACCTTC. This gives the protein CASSPIRTGLGGYTF.

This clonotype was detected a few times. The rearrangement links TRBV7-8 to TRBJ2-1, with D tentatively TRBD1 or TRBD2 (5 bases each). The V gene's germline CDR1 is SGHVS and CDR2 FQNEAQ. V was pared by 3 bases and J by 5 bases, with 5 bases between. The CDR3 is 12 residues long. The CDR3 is CASSLGDNEQFF. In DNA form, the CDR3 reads TGTGCCAGCAGCTTGGGGGACAATGAGCAGTTCTTC.

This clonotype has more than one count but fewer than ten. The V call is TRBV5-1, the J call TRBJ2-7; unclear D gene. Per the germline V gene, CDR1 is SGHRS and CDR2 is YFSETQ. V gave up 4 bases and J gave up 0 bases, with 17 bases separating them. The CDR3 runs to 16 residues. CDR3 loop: CASSPGTLRSSYEQYF. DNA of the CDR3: TGCGCCAGCAGCCCAGGAACCCTTCGAAGCTCCTACGAGCAGTACTTC.

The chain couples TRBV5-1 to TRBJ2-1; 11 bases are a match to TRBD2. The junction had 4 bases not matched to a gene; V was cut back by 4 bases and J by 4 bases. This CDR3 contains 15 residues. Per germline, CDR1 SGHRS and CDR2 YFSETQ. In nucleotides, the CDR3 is TGCGCCAGCAGCGCGACTAGCGGGACATACAATGAGCAGTTCTTC. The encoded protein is CASSATSGTYNEQFF.

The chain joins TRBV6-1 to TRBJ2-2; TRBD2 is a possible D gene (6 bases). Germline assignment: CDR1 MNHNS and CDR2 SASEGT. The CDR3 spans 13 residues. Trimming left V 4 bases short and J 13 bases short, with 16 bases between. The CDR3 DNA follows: TGTGCCAGCAGTGTTACCCACCGGGGAGGGCTGTTTTTT. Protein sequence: CASSVTHRGGLFF.

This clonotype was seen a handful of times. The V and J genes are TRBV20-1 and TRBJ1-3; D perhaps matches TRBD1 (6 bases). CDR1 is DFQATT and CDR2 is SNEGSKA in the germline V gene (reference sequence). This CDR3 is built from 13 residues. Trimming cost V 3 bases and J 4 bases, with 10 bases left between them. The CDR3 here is CSARRTAGNTIYF. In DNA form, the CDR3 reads TGCAGTGCTAGGAGGACAGCCGGAAACACCATATATTTT.

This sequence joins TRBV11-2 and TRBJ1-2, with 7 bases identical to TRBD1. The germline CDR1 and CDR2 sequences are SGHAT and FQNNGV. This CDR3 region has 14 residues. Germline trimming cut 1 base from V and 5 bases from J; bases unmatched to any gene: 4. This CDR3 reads CASSLVGGAYGYTF. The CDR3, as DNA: TGTGCCAGCAGCTTAGTAGGGGGCGCTTATGGCTACACCTTC. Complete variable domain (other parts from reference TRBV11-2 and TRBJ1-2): EAGVAQSPRYKIIEKRQSVAFWCNPISGHATLYWYQQILGQGPKLLIQFQNNGVVDDSQLPKDRFSAERLKGVDSTLKIQPAKLEDSAVYLCASSLVGGAYGYTFGSGTRLTVV.

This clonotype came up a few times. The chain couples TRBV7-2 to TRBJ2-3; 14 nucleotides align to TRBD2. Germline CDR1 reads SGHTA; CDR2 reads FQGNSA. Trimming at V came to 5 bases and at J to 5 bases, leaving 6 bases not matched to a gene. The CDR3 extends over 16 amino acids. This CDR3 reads CASSRPGLAGVDTQYF. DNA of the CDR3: TGTGCCAGCAGCCGACCGGGACTAGCGGGAGTAGATACGCAGTATTTT.

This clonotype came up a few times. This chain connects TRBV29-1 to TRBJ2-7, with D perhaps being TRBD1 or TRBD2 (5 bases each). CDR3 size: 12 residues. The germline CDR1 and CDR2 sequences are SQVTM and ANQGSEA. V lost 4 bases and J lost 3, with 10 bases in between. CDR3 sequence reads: CSVGGAFYEQYF. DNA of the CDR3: TGCAGCGTTGGAGGGGCGTTCTACGAGCAGTACTTC.

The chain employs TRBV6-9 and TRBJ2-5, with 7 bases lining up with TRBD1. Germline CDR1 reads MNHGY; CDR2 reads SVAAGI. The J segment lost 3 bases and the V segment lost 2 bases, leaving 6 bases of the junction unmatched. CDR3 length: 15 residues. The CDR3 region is CASSYGGDREETQYF. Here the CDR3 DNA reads TGTGCCAGCAGTTATGGAGGTGACAGGGAAGAGACCCAGTACTTC.

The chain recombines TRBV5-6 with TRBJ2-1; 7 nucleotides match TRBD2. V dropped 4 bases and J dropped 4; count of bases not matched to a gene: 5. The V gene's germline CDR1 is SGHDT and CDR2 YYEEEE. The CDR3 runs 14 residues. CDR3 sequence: CASSPSGGYNEQFF. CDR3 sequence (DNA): TGTGCCAGCAGCCCATCGGGAGGATACAATGAGCAGTTCTTC.

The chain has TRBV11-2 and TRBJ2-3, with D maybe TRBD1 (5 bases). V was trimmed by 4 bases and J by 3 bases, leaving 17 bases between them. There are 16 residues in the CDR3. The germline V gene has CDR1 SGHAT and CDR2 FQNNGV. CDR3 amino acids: CASSSPRALRTDTQYF. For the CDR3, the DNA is TGTGCCAGCAGCTCGCCCAGGGCCCTCCGAACAGATACGCAGTATTTT.

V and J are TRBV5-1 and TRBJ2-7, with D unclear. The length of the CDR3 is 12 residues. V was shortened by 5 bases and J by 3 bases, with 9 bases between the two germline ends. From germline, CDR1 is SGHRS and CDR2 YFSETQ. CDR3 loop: CASREDLYEQYF. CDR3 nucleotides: TGCGCCAGCAGAGAGGACCTCTACGAGCAGTACTTC.

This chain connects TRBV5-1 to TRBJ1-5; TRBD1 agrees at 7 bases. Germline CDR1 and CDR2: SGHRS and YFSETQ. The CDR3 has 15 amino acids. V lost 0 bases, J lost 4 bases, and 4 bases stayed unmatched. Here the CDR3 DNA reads TGCGCCAGCAGCTTGGGGGACAGCTTTAATCAGCCCCAGCATTTT. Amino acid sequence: CASSLGDSFNQPQHF.

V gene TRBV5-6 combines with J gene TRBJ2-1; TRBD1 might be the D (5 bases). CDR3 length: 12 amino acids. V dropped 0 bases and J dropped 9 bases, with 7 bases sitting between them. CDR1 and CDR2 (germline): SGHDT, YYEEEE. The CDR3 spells CASSLVRGEQFF. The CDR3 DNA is TGTGCCAGCAGCTTGGTAAGGGGTGAGCAGTTCTTC.

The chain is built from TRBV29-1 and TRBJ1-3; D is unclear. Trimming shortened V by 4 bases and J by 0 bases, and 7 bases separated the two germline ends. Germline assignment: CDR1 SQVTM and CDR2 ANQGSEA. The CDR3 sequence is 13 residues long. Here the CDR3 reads CSVVLSSGNTIYF. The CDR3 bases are TGCAGCGTTGTTCTGAGCTCTGGAAACACCATATATTTT.

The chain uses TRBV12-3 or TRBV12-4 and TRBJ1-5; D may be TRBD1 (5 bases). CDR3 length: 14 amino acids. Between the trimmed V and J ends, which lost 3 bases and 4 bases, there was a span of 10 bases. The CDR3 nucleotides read TGTGCCAGCAGTTTGAATGGGGCTAATCAGCCCCAGCATTTT. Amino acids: CASSLNGANQPQHF.